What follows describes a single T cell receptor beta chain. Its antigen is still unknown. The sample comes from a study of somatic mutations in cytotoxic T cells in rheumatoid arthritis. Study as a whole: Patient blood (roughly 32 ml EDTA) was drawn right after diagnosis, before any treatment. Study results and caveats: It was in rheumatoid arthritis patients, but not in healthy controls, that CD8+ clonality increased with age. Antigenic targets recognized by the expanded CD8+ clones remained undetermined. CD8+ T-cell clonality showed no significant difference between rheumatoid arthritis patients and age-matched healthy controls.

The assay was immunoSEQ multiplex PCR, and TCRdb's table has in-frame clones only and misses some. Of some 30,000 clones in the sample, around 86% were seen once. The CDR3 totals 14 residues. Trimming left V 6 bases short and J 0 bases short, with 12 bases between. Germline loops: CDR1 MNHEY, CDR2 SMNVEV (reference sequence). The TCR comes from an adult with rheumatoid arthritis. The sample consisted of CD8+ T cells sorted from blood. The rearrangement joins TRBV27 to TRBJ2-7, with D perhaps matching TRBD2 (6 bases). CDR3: CASSHGGPSYEQYF. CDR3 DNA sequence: TGTGCCAGCAGCCACGGGGGTCCCTCCTACGAGCAGTACTTC.